This paragraph reports one T cell receptor (beta chain). Its antigen remains unknown. This CDR3 is built from 15 residues. Germline loops: CDR1 SGDLS, CDR2 YYNGEE. Trimming removed 0 bases at V and 2 bases at J, with 11 bases between. This sample is part of a study of cytomegalovirus exposure and HLA in healthy donors. Primers included in the PCR were 60 Vbeta and 13 Jbeta primers. Clones were sequenced by immunoSEQ multiplex PCR, and TCRdb holds only the in-frame ones, with some missing. The repertoire holds about 80,000 clones, with roughly 80% as singletons. Points from the study as a whole: Segments of the TCR beta V type were, in most cases, productive about 87% or about 30% of the time in an earlier analysis. Later analysis associated a missense DCLRE1C variant with TCR beta V- and J-gene trimming.

The sample comprised PBMCs. The rearrangement links TRBV9 to TRBJ1-2; TRBD1 is a possible D gene (6 bases). The source is a woman aged 40-49 years in good health and CMV-seropositive. The CDR3 protein is CASSVAGVGNYGYTF. The CDR3 bases are TGTGCCAGCAGCGTAGCAGGGGTAGGAAACTATGGCTACACCTTC.